This TCR beta chain emerged from a study of shared clonotypes between healthy human individuals. This clone was seen a single time. At the DNA level, this CDR3 is encoded by other sequences in the same sample as well. As handled by the study authors: Owing to the provision of junction-only sequences devoid of quality scores by immunoSEQ, filtering differed. Clones were read by immunoSEQ multiplex PCR, and TCRdb kept only the in-frame ones, dropping some. V and J calls and clone size are those listed in that table; D and trimming were worked out from the DNA. The table has over 1.4 million clones, 95% to 97% seen once. The CDR3 contains 13 residues. After removal of 6 bases from V and 1 base from J, the junction contained 2 bases not matched to a gene. Per germline, CDR1 SNHLY and CDR2 FYNNEI.

Sequencing was carried out using naive CD4+ T cells sorted from blood. Subset: CD45RA+ positively selected. The V call is TRBV2, the J call TRBJ1-1, with 7 bases fitting TRBD1. The TCR sequence derives from a man aged 30 to 39 in good health. CDR3 amino acids: CASSDRENTEAFF. The DNA for the CDR3 is TGTGCCAGCAGCGACAGGGAGAACACTGAAGCTTTCTTT.